These 27 T cell receptor beta chains were all obtained from the same sample, sequenced in a study of technical replicates of blood from four donors. Clones were sequenced by immunoSEQ multiplex PCR, and TCRdb holds only the in-frame ones, with some missing. The data contain some 96,000 clones, about 94% of them seen just once; the ten biggest clones take up about 0.21%. Sequenced material: T cells isolated from PBMCs. Receptors were obtained from a human donor in good health.

The chain combines TRBV30 with TRBJ1-5; TRBD1 agrees at 10 bases. Germline loops: CDR1 GTSNPN, CDR2 SVGIG (reference sequence). The CDR3 spans 15 residues. Trimming at V came to 5 bases and at J to 7 bases, leaving 11 bases not matched to a gene. DNA for the CDR3: TGTGCCTGGTCAATATACAGGGGACAGGGGCAGCCCCAGCATTTT. It encodes CAWSIYRGQGQPQHF. The complete variable domain, with remaining parts taken from reference TRBV30 and TRBJ1-5, reads SQTIHQWPATLVQPVGSPLSLECTVEGTSNPNLYWYRQAAGRGLQLLFYSVGIGQISSEVPQNLSASRPQDRQFILSSKKLLLSDSGFYLCAWSIYRGQGQPQHFGDGTRLSIL.

Here the CDR3 DNA reads TGTGCCAGCAGCTGGGACAGGGAGACCCAGTACTTC. Translated, it gives CASSWDRETQYF. This chain uses TRBV7-9 with TRBJ2-5; the match to TRBD1 covers 8 bases. V trimming: 4 bases; J trimming: 5 bases; junction bases outside the gene matches: 0. The germline gives CDR1 SEHNR, CDR2 FQNEAQ (reference sequence). This CDR3 spans 12 amino acids.

The chain carries TRBV6-6 and TRBJ1-5; tentatively, D is TRBD1 (6 bases). There are 13 residues in the CDR3. Trimming cost V 9 bases and J 4 bases, with 13 bases left between them. CDR1 and CDR2 (germline): MNHNY, SVGAGI (reference sequence). CDR3 loop: CASYRAPNQPQHF. CDR3 DNA sequence: TGTGCCAGTTACAGGGCCCCTAATCAGCCCCAGCATTTT.

This clone was observed once. The chain combines TRBV28 with TRBJ2-1; D is possibly TRBD2 (6 bases). The germline V gene has CDR1 MDHEN and CDR2 SYDVKM. Trimming removed 6 bases from V and 8 bases from J, with 23 bases in between. The CDR3 is 16 residues long. The CDR3 reads CASSPLPGVGTHEQFF. The CDR3 nucleotides read TGTGCCAGCAGCCCCTTGCCCGGGGTAGGGACTCATGAGCAGTTCTTC.

This chain's CDR3 is CASSLGLAGHEQFF. DNA for the CDR3: TGTGCCAGCAGCCTGGGATTAGCGGGTCATGAGCAGTTCTTC. The chain joins TRBV7-6 to TRBJ2-1, with 7 bases that match TRBD2. There are 14 residues in the CDR3. Trimming at V came to 5 bases and at J to 8 bases, leaving 9 bases not matched to a gene. Germline lookup yields CDR1 SGHVS and CDR2 FNYEAQ.

The V and J genes are TRBV6-1 and TRBJ1-4; 7 positions match TRBD1. From germline, CDR1 is MNHNS and CDR2 SASEGT. With V trimmed by 1 base and J by 5 bases, 4 bases remained unmatched. There are 15 residues in the CDR3. The CDR3 loop is CASSEGRGRNEKLFF. The CDR3 nucleotides are TGTGCCAGCAGTGAAGGCAGGGGGAGGAATGAAAAACTGTTTTTT.

This chain joins TRBV10-3 and TRBJ2-7; TRBD2 agrees at 7 bases. Germline CDR1 is ENHRY and CDR2 is SYGVKD. Trimming cost V 8 bases and J 2 bases; bases outside gene matches: 9. The CDR3 loop spans 14 amino acids. In DNA form, the CDR3 reads TGTGCCATCGGCGGCCTAGCGGCCACCTACGAGCAGTACTTC. As protein: CAIGGLAATYEQYF.

CDR3 sequence reads: CASSETASTSYNEQFF. The CDR3 bases are TGTGCCAGCAGCGAAACGGCTAGCACCTCCTACAATGAGCAGTTCTTC. V and J are TRBV9 and TRBJ2-1, with D tentatively TRBD2 (5 bases). The CDR3 contains 16 residues. Germline CDR1 reads SGDLS; CDR2 reads YYNGEE. The V and J ends lost 3 bases and 0 bases respectively, with 13 bases between them.

Only a few counts were recorded for this clone. CDR3 coding DNA: TGTGCCAGCAGGATCGAGGGGGCGCACACTGAAGCTTTCTTT. The encoded protein is CASRIEGAHTEAFF. V usage is TRBV6-4 and J usage is TRBJ1-1; 7 bases are a match to TRBD1. CDR1 is MRHNA, CDR2 SNTAGT, per germline. The trim removed 6 bases at V and 3 bases at J, leaving 7 bases unmatched. This CDR3 is built from 14 residues.

J is TRBJ2-7 and V is TRBV5-1; 7 nucleotides match TRBD2. CDR1 and CDR2 (germline): SGHRS, YFSETQ. J was trimmed by 7 bases and V by 0 bases; bases with no gene match: 4. The CDR3 is 13 residues long. The CDR3 DNA is TGCGCCAGCAGCTTGGAGGCCGGGAGGGAGCAGTACTTC. Its protein is CASSLEAGREQYF. The full variable domain, with the rest looked up from reference TRBV5-1 and TRBJ2-7, is KAGVTQTPRYLIKTRGQQVTLSCSPISGHRSVSWYQQTPGQGLQFLFEYFSETQRNKGNFPGRFSGRQFSNSRSEMNVSTLELGDSALYLCASSLEAGREQYFGPGTRLTVT.

The rearrangement joins TRBV7-9 to TRBJ2-1, with D tentatively TRBD1 (5 bases). This CDR3 comprises 12 residues. V lost 4 bases, J lost 13 bases, and 14 bases lay in between. CDR1 and CDR2 from the germline V gene are SEHNR and FQNEAQ (reference sequence). The CDR3 DNA follows: TGTGCCAGCAGCTCCCTTACAGGTAACCAGTTCTTC. It encodes CASSSLTGNQFF.

The genes are TRBV5-4 and TRBJ2-1, with D possibly matching TRBD2 (6 bases). This CDR3 spans 17 amino acids. Deletions cut 0 bases from V and 1 base from J, with 14 bases between. CDR1 and CDR2 from the germline V gene are SGHNT and YYREEE (reference sequence). The CDR3, as DNA: TGTGCCAGCAGCTTGGAAACTAGCTTGGGGTCCTACAATGAGCAGTTCTTC. Protein: CASSLETSLGSYNEQFF. Full variable domain (outside the CDR3, taken from reference TRBV5-4 and TRBJ2-1): ETGVTQSPTHLIKTRGQQVTLRCSSQSGHNTVSWYQQALGQGPQFIFQYYREEENGRGNFPPRFSGLQFPNYSSELNVNALELDDSALYLCASSLETSLGSYNEQFFGPGTRLTVL.

This sequence joins TRBV27 and TRBJ2-7, with TRBD1 matching over 11 bases. This CDR3 comprises 17 residues. Trimming at V came to 5 bases and at J to 1 base, leaving 10 bases not matched to a gene. Germline lookup yields CDR1 MNHEY and CDR2 SMNVEV (reference sequence). CDR3 amino acids: CASSKGQGGPRSYEQYF. CDR3 nucleotides: TGTGCCAGCAGTAAGGGACAGGGGGGCCCTCGTTCCTACGAGCAGTACTTC.

The V gene is TRBV19, the J gene TRBJ1-5; D may be TRBD1 (5 bases). V lost 6 bases, J lost 0 bases, and 12 bases lay in between. The CDR3 runs to 15 residues. Per germline, CDR1 LNHDA and CDR2 SQIVND (reference sequence). The chain's CDR3 is CASRQRGNSNQPQHF. CDR3 nucleotides: TGTGCCAGTAGGCAAAGGGGTAATAGCAATCAGCCCCAGCATTTT.

The table lists this clone with a count of one. The chain uses TRBV13 and TRBJ1-5; D gene unclear. The germline gives CDR1 PRHDT, CDR2 FYEKMQ (reference sequence). Trimming cost V 2 bases and J 2 bases, with 4 bases left between them. The CDR3 consists of 13 residues. Here the CDR3 reads CASSLQGNQPQHF. Here the CDR3 DNA reads TGTGCCAGCAGCTTACAGGGCAATCAGCCCCAGCATTTT.

The chain employs TRBV30 and TRBJ1-2; D is unclear. Germline V CDR1 and CDR2: GTSNPN, SVGIG (reference sequence). CDR3 length equals 13 residues. V was pared by 0 bases and J by 4 bases, with 9 bases between. The CDR3 DNA follows: TGTGCCTGGAGTGTACTAGGATCCTATGGCTACACCTTC. This gives the protein CAWSVLGSYGYTF. The whole variable domain, remainder taken from reference TRBV30 and TRBJ1-2, is SQTIHQWPATLVQPVGSPLSLECTVEGTSNPNLYWYRQAAGRGLQLLFYSVGIGQISSEVPQNLSASRPQDRQFILSSKKLLLSDSGFYLCAWSVLGSYGYTFGSGTRLTVV.

J is TRBJ2-7 and V is TRBV5-1; 9 bases agree with TRBD2. The V segment lost 4 bases and the J segment 2 bases; nucleotides outside the gene matches: 1. CDR3 length equals 13 residues. The germline V gene encodes CDR1 SGHRS and CDR2 YFSETQ. The CDR3 nucleotides read TGCGCCAGCAGCGGGACTAGCCCCTACGAGCAGTACTTC. It codes for CASSGTSPYEQYF.

The chain uses TRBV16 and TRBJ2-1; a possible D gene is TRBD1 (5 bases). V was trimmed by 2 bases and J by 9 bases, leaving 14 bases between them. Germline CDR1 and CDR2: KGHSY and FQNENV. The CDR3 is made up of 14 amino acids. CDR3 sequence reads: CASSQGREGAEQFF. CDR3 nucleotides: TGTGCCAGCAGCCAAGGCAGGGAAGGGGCTGAGCAGTTCTTC.

In nucleotides, the CDR3 is TGTGCCAGCAGCTGGGGACAGGGGAACACTGAAGCTTTCTTT. This translates into CASSWGQGNTEAFF. The chain couples TRBV7-3 to TRBJ1-1; 9 bases agree with TRBD1. Losses at the gene ends were 4 bases for V and 1 base for J; bases not matched to a gene: 1. Germline CDR1 reads SGHTA; CDR2 reads FQGTGA. The CDR3 is made up of 14 amino acids. The entire variable domain, with the rest obtained from reference TRBV7-3 and TRBJ1-1, is as follows: GAGVSQTPSNKVTEKGKYVELRCDPISGHTALYWYRQSLGQGPEFLIYFQGTGAADDSGLPNDRFFAVRPEGSVSTLKIQRTERGDSAVYLCASSWGQGNTEAFFGQGTRLTVV.

This chain's CDR3 is CASVAYTGTGGETQYF. Written as DNA, the CDR3 is TGTGCCAGCGTAGCCTACACCGGGACAGGGGGCGAGACCCAGTACTTC. This chain links TRBV27 with TRBJ2-5, with TRBD1 matching 12 bases. Trimming at V came to 8 bases and at J to 5 bases, leaving 12 bases not matched to a gene. Germline V lookup: CDR1 MNHEY, CDR2 SMNVEV (reference sequence). CDR3 size: 16 residues.

This clone came up once. This chain connects TRBV13 to TRBJ2-1; D gene uncertain. This CDR3 is built from 12 residues. Trimming cost V 1 base and J 6 bases, with 4 bases left between them. The germline V gene encodes CDR1 PRHDT and CDR2 FYEKMQ (reference sequence). Here the CDR3 DNA reads TGTGCCAGCAGCTTAGATAGCAATGAGCAGTTCTTC. Its translation is CASSLDSNEQFF.

V gene TRBV11-3 combines with J gene TRBJ2-7; no firm D call. The CDR3 runs 14 residues. The ends were cut back, 3 bases at V and 1 base at J, with 10 bases in the middle. CDR1 is SGHNT, CDR2 YENEEA, per germline. The CDR3 coding sequence is TGTGCCAGCAGCTTTGGCATCGGGTCCTACGAGCAGTACTTC. This encodes CASSFGIGSYEQYF.

This clone was seen only a few times. The J gene is TRBJ1-1, the V gene TRBV6-1, with D possibly matching TRBD1 (6 bases). The germline gives CDR1 MNHNS, CDR2 SASEGT. V shed 7 bases and J shed 3 bases, with 18 bases lying between them. This CDR3 comprises 15 residues. The DNA for the CDR3 is TGTGCCAGCATTCGTGGCGGGGGGCCCTACACTGAAGCTTTCTTT. Amino acids: CASIRGGGPYTEAFF.

The sample holds one count of this clone. V and J are TRBV18 and TRBJ2-1, with 11 bases aligning to TRBD2. This CDR3 is 17 amino acids long. CDR1 and CDR2 from the germline V gene are KGHSH and LQKENI. With 4 bases clipped from V and 2 bases from J, the junction kept 7 bases outside the gene matches. Here the CDR3 reads CASSLRTSGGPYNEQFF. The CDR3 DNA follows: TGTGCCAGCTCACTTAGAACTAGCGGGGGACCCTACAATGAGCAGTTCTTC.

This clone was recorded once. V and J are TRBV15 and TRBJ2-7; 8 positions match TRBD1. Germline CDR1 is LNHNV and CDR2 is YYDKDF (reference sequence). Germline trimming cut 0 bases from V and 4 bases from J; bases unmatched to any gene: 11. This CDR3 contains 17 residues. In nucleotides, the CDR3 is TGTGCCACCAGCAGAGATCGGGGGACAGGTCGTAAGTACGAGCAGTACTTC. Amino acids: CATSRDRGTGRKYEQYF.

With regard to this clone: A much larger clonotype is one base distant, so this may be a read error. In the same sample, other DNA sequences code for this CDR3. The V gene is TRBV28, the J gene TRBJ2-7, with 7 bases aligning to TRBD2. The CDR3 extends over 13 amino acids. Per the germline V gene, CDR1 is MDHEN and CDR2 is SYDVKM. The CDR3 DNA reads as TGCGCCAGCAGGATAGCGGGCCCCTACGAGCAGTACTTC. Its protein is CASRIAGPYEQYF. Combining the CDR3 with reference TRBV28 and TRBJ2-7 gives the whole variable domain DVKVTQSSRYLVKRTGEKVFLECVQDMDHENMFWYRQDPGLGLRLIYFSYDVKMKEKGDIPEGYSVSREKKERFSLILESASTNQTSMYLCASRIAGPYEQYFGPGTRLTVT.

This clone came up once. The V and J genes are TRBV6-1 and TRBJ2-1; weak D call: TRBD2 (7 bases). V shed 3 bases and J shed 4 bases, with 13 bases lying between them. This CDR3 contains 15 residues. The germline gives CDR1 MNHNS, CDR2 SASEGT. For the CDR3, the DNA is TGTGCCAGCAGTGAGGAGGGGGGGCGATACAATGAGCAGTTCTTC. It encodes CASSEEGGRYNEQFF.